The 13 T cell receptor beta chains listed next were all sequenced from one sample in a study of blood T cells in healthy people across ages. With a J-beta primer mix and a sample-barcoded 5' primer, a second PCR ran roughly 6 to 12 cycles. TCRdb fed the 5' RACE reads into MiXCR, producing one record per CDR3 protein. The sample records about 1.6 million distinct CDR3 sequences, 34% being singletons. Material: blood. Receptors originate from a woman in her twenties or thirties in good health.

This chain uses TRBV9 with TRBJ2-7; D may be TRBD2 (5 bases). Germline V gives CDR1 SGDLS, CDR2 YYNGEE. V shed 0 bases and J shed 9 bases, with 19 bases lying between them. This CDR3 is built from 15 residues. CDR3 sequence reads: CASSVGSGADAGQYF. Here the CDR3 DNA reads TGTGCCAGCAGCGTAGGATCGGGTGCTGATGCGGGGCAGTACTTC.

The chain combines TRBV20-1 with TRBJ2-7, with D tentatively TRBD1 (7 bases). Germline lookup yields CDR1 DFQATT and CDR2 SNEGSKA (reference sequence). The V end was cut by 6 bases, the J end by 5 bases, with 17 bases between. The length of the CDR3 is 13 residues. As DNA, the CDR3 is TGCAGTGCCCTCGGGCAGGGGGGCAACGAGCAGTACTTC. Its translation is CSALGQGGNEQYF.

The V and J genes are TRBV19 and TRBJ2-1; 8 nucleotides agree with TRBD1. CDR3 length: 13 amino acids. The V segment lost 10 bases and the J segment 7 bases; nucleotides outside the gene matches: 9. Germline assignment: CDR1 LNHDA and CDR2 SQIVND (reference sequence). CDR3 coding DNA: TGTGCCAAAAAGGGGACAGGTCAAAATGAGCAGTTCTTC. Its translation is CAKKGTGQNEQFF.

The V call is TRBV7-2, the J call TRBJ1-2; 10 nucleotides line up with TRBD1. J was trimmed by 4 bases and V by 1 base; bases with no gene match: 6. CDR3 size: 16 residues. CDR1 is SGHTA, CDR2 FQGNSA, per germline. CDR3 protein: CASSLGGTGVGYGYTF. DNA for the CDR3: TGTGCCAGCAGCTTAGGAGGGACAGGGGTGGGCTATGGCTACACCTTC.

This sequence joins TRBV11-2 and TRBJ2-5; TRBD2 matches at 8 bases. This CDR3 spans 14 amino acids. The J segment lost 6 bases and the V segment lost 2 bases, leaving 5 bases of the junction unmatched. Germline CDR1 is SGHAT and CDR2 is FQNNGV. The CDR3 loop reads CASSLLGGAQTQYF. CDR3 in DNA: TGTGCCAGCAGCTTACTCGGGGGGGCCCAGACCCAGTACTTC.

The genes are TRBV9 and TRBJ2-7; perhaps TRBD2 as D (5 bases). The CDR3 has 14 residues. The V end was cut by 0 bases, the J end by 3 bases, with 10 bases between. Germline V gene lookup returns CDR1 SGDLS and CDR2 YYNGEE. The CDR3 loop is CASSVEDLSYEQYF. The DNA for the CDR3 is TGTGCCAGCAGCGTAGAGGACTTAAGCTACGAGCAGTACTTC.

The chain joins TRBV12-3 or TRBV12-4 to TRBJ2-7; 11 bases fit TRBD2. The J segment lost 2 bases and the V segment lost 7 bases, leaving 7 bases of the junction unmatched. The CDR3 spans 15 residues. Written as DNA, the CDR3 is TGTGCCAGCAAATCACGACTAGCGGGGCCCTACGAGCAGTACTTC. This encodes CASKSRLAGPYEQYF.

Notes on this clonotype: At one end the junction does not follow the germline gene, possibly because of a read error. This chain uses TRBV9 with TRBJ2-5, with D perhaps given as TRBD1 or TRBD2 (7 bases each). Germline V gives CDR1 SGDLS, CDR2 YYNGEE. The CDR3 is 18 residues long. As DNA, the CDR3 is TGTGCCAGCAGCGTAGAGAGCCCGGGAGGACAGGCCCAAGAGGCCCAGTACTTC. Protein product: CASSVESPGGQAQEAQYF. The entire variable domain, with the rest obtained from reference TRBV9 and TRBJ2-5, is as follows: DSGVTQTPKHLITATGQRVTLRCSPRSGDLSVYWYQQSLDQGLQFLIQYYNGEERAKGNILERFSAQQFPDLHSELNLSSLELGDSALYFCASSVESPGGQAQEAQYFGPGTRLLVL.

The chain recombines TRBV6-1 with TRBJ2-7; 7 bases are a match to TRBD1. The CDR3 extends over 15 amino acids. Germline trimming cut 7 bases from V and 0 bases from J; bases unmatched to any gene: 9. CDR1 is MNHNS and CDR2 is SASEGT in the germline V gene. In DNA, the CDR3 is TGTGCCAGCACGGGACAGCGCAAACCCTCCTACGAGCAGTACTTC. It translates to CASTGQRKPSYEQYF.

This clonotype was counted only a few times. The J gene is TRBJ2-6, the V gene TRBV3-1, with D unclear. Germline V gives CDR1 LGHDT, CDR2 YNNKEL (reference sequence). V was trimmed by 1 base and J by 4 bases, leaving 8 bases between them. The CDR3 is 15 amino acids. The CDR3 spells CASSQALRGANVLTF. CDR3 in DNA: TGTGCCAGCAGCCAAGCCCTACGAGGGGCCAACGTCCTGACTTTC.

This clonotype was detected a few times. The junction departs from germline at one end; a sequencing error may be responsible. The chain has TRBV9 and TRBJ2-3; maybe TRBD2 (5 bases). Germline CDR1 reads SGDLS; CDR2 reads YYNGEE. There are 13 residues in the CDR3. CDR3 amino acids: CASSSSPKDTRYF. CDR3 sequence (DNA): TGTGCCAGCAGCTCTAGCCCGAAAGATACGCGGTATTTT.

This clonotype was observed a few times. V usage is TRBV3-1 and J usage is TRBJ2-7, with D maybe TRBD2 (5 bases). V was trimmed by 5 bases and J by 10 bases, leaving 15 bases between them. CDR3 length: 12 residues. Germline V gene data show CDR1 as LGHDT and CDR2 as YNNKEL (reference sequence). In DNA, the CDR3 is TGTGCCAGCAGCACCTCACTAGGGTCCCAGTACTTC. This encodes CASSTSLGSQYF.

The chain couples TRBV6-4 to TRBJ1-3; D ambiguous. V lost 2 bases and J 0 bases, leaving 5 bases between the germline ends. This CDR3 region has 14 residues. Germline CDR1 MRHNA, CDR2 SNTAGT. CDR3 sequence reads: CASSDLSSGNTIYF. In DNA, the CDR3 is TGTGCCAGCAGTGACCTTAGCTCTGGAAACACCATATATTTT.